This TCR beta chain was sequenced for a study of cytomegalovirus exposure and HLA in healthy donors. This clone appeared a few times. Its target is unknown. Germline CDR1 SGDLS, CDR2 YYNGEE. V shed 0 bases and J 4 bases; nucleotides not matched to a gene: 3. The CDR3 spans 15 residues. General study points: A previous analysis found most TCR beta V segments productive roughly 87% or roughly 30% of the time. TCR beta chains numbering more than 150 were designated cytomegalovirus-associated. Common viral pathogens were later found to be apparently linked to several of the most significant clusters.

60 Vbeta and 13 Jbeta primers were used in PCR. Assay: immunoSEQ multiplex PCR; the TCRdb copy retains only in-frame clones and omits some. The sample includes some 110,000 clones, about 81% of them seen just once. The rearrangement uses TRBV9 and TRBJ2-3, with 9 positions matching TRBD2. The specimen sequenced was PBMCs. This clonotype was obtained from a woman in her thirties in good health and CMV-seronegative. The CDR3 nucleotides read TGTGCCAGCAGCGTAGGGCGGGGGGGCCCAGATACGCAGTATTTT. Its translation is CASSVGRGGPDTQYF.